This T cell receptor beta chain was identified during a study of blood T cell repertoires in COVID-19. Across the study: Material from acute and convalescent COVID-19 was sourced from the United States, Italy and Spain. T cells, B-cell-depleted T cells, or PBMCs provided the cDNA or gDNA that served as material.

Trimming took 2 bases from V and 6 from J, leaving 14 bases between them. Per the germline V gene, CDR1 is SGHAT and CDR2 is FQNNGV. The CDR3 consists of 16 residues. In the original analysis: For nucleated cells, counts were estimated from reference gene primer amplification. Sequencing was performed with immunoSEQ multiplex PCR; in TCRdb, only in-frame clones are kept and a portion is missing. For V, J and clone size, that table is used; D and trimming come from the DNA. The repertoire holds some 70,000 clones, around 74% seen once, with 14% to 15% in the top ten. Seattle patient enrollment occurred during active infection, with longitudinal follow-up thereafter.

This sequence was found in a man aged 55 to 70 with COVID-19, enrolled during active disease. The J gene is TRBJ1-6, the V gene TRBV11-2; D call uncertain. What was sequenced was peripheral blood. CDR3 loop: CASSLSGPEGNSPLHF. In DNA form, the CDR3 reads TGTGCCAGCAGCTTAAGTGGCCCCGAGGGTAATTCACCCCTCCACTTT.